A single sample gave rise to the 13 T cell receptor beta chains below, sequenced in a study of neoadjuvant anti-PD-1 for oral cavity cancer. TCRdb keeps only in-frame clones here, not all; method: immunoSEQ multiplex PCR. The table includes roughly 2,000 clones, 59% detected once. Indicated time point: after neoadjuvant nivolumab, at surgical resection. This specimen consisted of tumor tissue, obtained after nivolumab (anti-PD-1) treatment. The receptors here all came from a person between 40 and 85 years old with oral cavity squamous cell carcinoma.

The chain links TRBV6-5 to TRBJ1-2; weak D call: TRBD1 (6 bases). CDR1 is MNHEY, CDR2 SVGAGI, per germline. Trimming removed 2 bases from V and 8 bases from J, with 12 bases in between. CDR3 length: 13 amino acids. Here the CDR3 DNA reads TGTGCCAGCAGTTACCAGGGGCTTGGGGGCTACACCTTC. It codes for CASSYQGLGGYTF.

This sequence joins TRBV18 and TRBJ2-7; D may correspond to TRBD1 or TRBD2 (5 bases each). V lost 2 bases to trimming and J lost 3 bases, with 5 bases between them. The CDR3 is made up of 12 amino acids. Germline loops: CDR1 KGHSH, CDR2 LQKENI. CDR3 DNA: TGTGCCAGCTCACCAGGGGGCTACGAGCAGTACTTC. Its translation is CASSPGGYEQYF.

This clone was observed a few times. The gene calls are TRBV5-1 and TRBJ1-5; TRBD1 agrees at 9 bases. In germline, CDR1 is SGHRS, CDR2 YFSETQ. V shed 2 bases and J 4 bases; nucleotides not matched to a gene: 1. This CDR3 spans 14 amino acids. The CDR3 here is CASSLGTGNQPQHF. The DNA of the CDR3 is TGCGCCAGCAGCTTAGGGACAGGGAATCAGCCCCAGCATTTT.

The CDR3 bases are TGCGCCAGCAGACCAGGACTAGCGGGAGTCACAGATACGCAGTATTTT. It yields the protein CASRPGLAGVTDTQYF. This chain connects TRBV10-2 to TRBJ2-3, with 13 bases fitting TRBD2. CDR1 and CDR2 from the germline V gene are WSHSY and SAAADI. This CDR3 comprises 16 residues. The J segment lost 2 bases and the V segment lost 6 bases, leaving 5 bases of the junction unmatched.

The rearrangement joins TRBV10-3 to TRBJ2-7, with D perhaps given as TRBD1 or TRBD2 (7 bases each). Germline assignment: CDR1 ENHRY and CDR2 SYGVKD. The ends were cut back, 11 bases at V and 5 bases at J, with 19 bases in the middle. This CDR3 region has 13 residues. The CDR3 is CASRVQGGDEQYF. DNA for the CDR3: TGTGCCTCCAGGGTCCAGGGGGGGGACGAGCAGTACTTC.

The chain couples TRBV27 to TRBJ2-1; 14 nucleotides line up with TRBD2. Per the germline V gene, CDR1 is MNHEY and CDR2 is SMNVEV (reference sequence). The CDR3 has 20 amino acids. V gave up 3 bases and J gave up 0 bases; unmatched junction bases: 10. The CDR3 nucleotides read TGTGCCAGCAGTTTGCGCCTGGGACTAGCGGGAGTTAGCTCCTACAATGAGCAGTTCTTC. Protein: CASSLRLGLAGVSSYNEQFF.

The CDR3, as DNA: TGTGCCAGCAGCCAAGAAGCAGGATCCTCCTACAATGAGCAGTTCTTC. Amino acid sequence: CASSQEAGSSYNEQFF. The chain recombines TRBV14 with TRBJ2-1, with D unresolved. V was shortened by 0 bases and J by 0 bases, with 9 bases between the two germline ends. The CDR3 loop spans 16 amino acids. Looked up from germline, CDR1 is SGHDN and CDR2 is FVKESK.

The V and J genes are TRBV18 and TRBJ2-7; either TRBD1 or TRBD2 may supply D (5 bases each). V lost 6 bases and J 2 bases, leaving 14 bases between the germline ends. The CDR3 has 14 amino acids. CDR1 and CDR2 from the germline V gene are KGHSH and LQKENI. The CDR3 nucleotides read TGTGCCAGCTCGGCCGGGACGCTCGCCTACGAGCAGTACTTC. Residues: CASSAGTLAYEQYF.

This chain links TRBV28 with TRBJ2-3; weak D call: TRBD1 (5 bases). V was shortened by 7 bases and J by 2 bases, with 28 bases between the two germline ends. Germline V CDR1 and CDR2: MDHEN, SYDVKM. This CDR3 comprises 19 residues. CDR3: CASTPSGKIGATHTDTQYF. CDR3 bases: TGTGCCAGCACACCATCAGGGAAGATTGGCGCCACACACACAGATACGCAGTATTTT.

The chain links TRBV7-9 to TRBJ1-2; TRBD1 might be the D (5 bases). CDR1 is SEHNR and CDR2 is FQNEAQ in the germline V gene (reference sequence). This CDR3 contains 12 residues. V lost 1 base to trimming and J lost 7 bases, with 7 bases between them. CDR3 amino acids: CASSLVQGGYTF. Written as DNA, the CDR3 is TGTGCCAGCAGCTTAGTTCAGGGTGGCTACACCTTC.

The count of this clone is one. The gene calls are TRBV7-9 and TRBJ2-6; D may correspond to TRBD1 or TRBD2 (5 bases each). The CDR3 contains 19 residues. CDR1 and CDR2 (germline): SEHNR, FQNEAQ (reference sequence). V was trimmed by 4 bases and J by 5 bases, leaving 24 bases between them. The CDR3 nucleotides read TGTGCCAGCAGCTGGGGGAGTTCCGGGACCCCCATACGGGCCAACGTCCTGACTTTC. Protein: CASSWGSSGTPIRANVLTF.

The chain has TRBV7-9 and TRBJ2-1; TRBD2 matches 7 bases. The ends lost 5 bases at V and 2 bases at J; junction bases unmatched: 6. Germline V lookup: CDR1 SEHNR, CDR2 FQNEAQ (reference sequence). The CDR3 has 15 amino acids. The CDR3 protein is CASSTSELAYNEQFF. CDR3 in DNA: TGTGCCAGCAGCACTAGCGAGTTAGCCTACAATGAGCAGTTCTTC.

The chain carries TRBV2 and TRBJ2-1; 15 positions agree with TRBD2. This CDR3 has 14 residues. Germline V gene lookup returns CDR1 SNHLY and CDR2 FYNNEI. J gave up 8 bases and V 6 bases, and 2 bases lay outside the gene matches. The CDR3 spells CASSGTSGRHEQFF. The CDR3 DNA follows: TGTGCCAGCAGCGGGACTAGCGGGAGGCATGAGCAGTTCTTC. The whole variable domain, remainder taken from reference TRBV2 and TRBJ2-1, is EPEVTQTPSHQVTQMGQEVILRCVPISNHLYFYWYRQILGQKVEFLVSFYNNEISEKSEIFDDQFSVERPDGSNFTLKIRSTKLEDSAMYFCASSGTSGRHEQFFGPGTRLTVL.